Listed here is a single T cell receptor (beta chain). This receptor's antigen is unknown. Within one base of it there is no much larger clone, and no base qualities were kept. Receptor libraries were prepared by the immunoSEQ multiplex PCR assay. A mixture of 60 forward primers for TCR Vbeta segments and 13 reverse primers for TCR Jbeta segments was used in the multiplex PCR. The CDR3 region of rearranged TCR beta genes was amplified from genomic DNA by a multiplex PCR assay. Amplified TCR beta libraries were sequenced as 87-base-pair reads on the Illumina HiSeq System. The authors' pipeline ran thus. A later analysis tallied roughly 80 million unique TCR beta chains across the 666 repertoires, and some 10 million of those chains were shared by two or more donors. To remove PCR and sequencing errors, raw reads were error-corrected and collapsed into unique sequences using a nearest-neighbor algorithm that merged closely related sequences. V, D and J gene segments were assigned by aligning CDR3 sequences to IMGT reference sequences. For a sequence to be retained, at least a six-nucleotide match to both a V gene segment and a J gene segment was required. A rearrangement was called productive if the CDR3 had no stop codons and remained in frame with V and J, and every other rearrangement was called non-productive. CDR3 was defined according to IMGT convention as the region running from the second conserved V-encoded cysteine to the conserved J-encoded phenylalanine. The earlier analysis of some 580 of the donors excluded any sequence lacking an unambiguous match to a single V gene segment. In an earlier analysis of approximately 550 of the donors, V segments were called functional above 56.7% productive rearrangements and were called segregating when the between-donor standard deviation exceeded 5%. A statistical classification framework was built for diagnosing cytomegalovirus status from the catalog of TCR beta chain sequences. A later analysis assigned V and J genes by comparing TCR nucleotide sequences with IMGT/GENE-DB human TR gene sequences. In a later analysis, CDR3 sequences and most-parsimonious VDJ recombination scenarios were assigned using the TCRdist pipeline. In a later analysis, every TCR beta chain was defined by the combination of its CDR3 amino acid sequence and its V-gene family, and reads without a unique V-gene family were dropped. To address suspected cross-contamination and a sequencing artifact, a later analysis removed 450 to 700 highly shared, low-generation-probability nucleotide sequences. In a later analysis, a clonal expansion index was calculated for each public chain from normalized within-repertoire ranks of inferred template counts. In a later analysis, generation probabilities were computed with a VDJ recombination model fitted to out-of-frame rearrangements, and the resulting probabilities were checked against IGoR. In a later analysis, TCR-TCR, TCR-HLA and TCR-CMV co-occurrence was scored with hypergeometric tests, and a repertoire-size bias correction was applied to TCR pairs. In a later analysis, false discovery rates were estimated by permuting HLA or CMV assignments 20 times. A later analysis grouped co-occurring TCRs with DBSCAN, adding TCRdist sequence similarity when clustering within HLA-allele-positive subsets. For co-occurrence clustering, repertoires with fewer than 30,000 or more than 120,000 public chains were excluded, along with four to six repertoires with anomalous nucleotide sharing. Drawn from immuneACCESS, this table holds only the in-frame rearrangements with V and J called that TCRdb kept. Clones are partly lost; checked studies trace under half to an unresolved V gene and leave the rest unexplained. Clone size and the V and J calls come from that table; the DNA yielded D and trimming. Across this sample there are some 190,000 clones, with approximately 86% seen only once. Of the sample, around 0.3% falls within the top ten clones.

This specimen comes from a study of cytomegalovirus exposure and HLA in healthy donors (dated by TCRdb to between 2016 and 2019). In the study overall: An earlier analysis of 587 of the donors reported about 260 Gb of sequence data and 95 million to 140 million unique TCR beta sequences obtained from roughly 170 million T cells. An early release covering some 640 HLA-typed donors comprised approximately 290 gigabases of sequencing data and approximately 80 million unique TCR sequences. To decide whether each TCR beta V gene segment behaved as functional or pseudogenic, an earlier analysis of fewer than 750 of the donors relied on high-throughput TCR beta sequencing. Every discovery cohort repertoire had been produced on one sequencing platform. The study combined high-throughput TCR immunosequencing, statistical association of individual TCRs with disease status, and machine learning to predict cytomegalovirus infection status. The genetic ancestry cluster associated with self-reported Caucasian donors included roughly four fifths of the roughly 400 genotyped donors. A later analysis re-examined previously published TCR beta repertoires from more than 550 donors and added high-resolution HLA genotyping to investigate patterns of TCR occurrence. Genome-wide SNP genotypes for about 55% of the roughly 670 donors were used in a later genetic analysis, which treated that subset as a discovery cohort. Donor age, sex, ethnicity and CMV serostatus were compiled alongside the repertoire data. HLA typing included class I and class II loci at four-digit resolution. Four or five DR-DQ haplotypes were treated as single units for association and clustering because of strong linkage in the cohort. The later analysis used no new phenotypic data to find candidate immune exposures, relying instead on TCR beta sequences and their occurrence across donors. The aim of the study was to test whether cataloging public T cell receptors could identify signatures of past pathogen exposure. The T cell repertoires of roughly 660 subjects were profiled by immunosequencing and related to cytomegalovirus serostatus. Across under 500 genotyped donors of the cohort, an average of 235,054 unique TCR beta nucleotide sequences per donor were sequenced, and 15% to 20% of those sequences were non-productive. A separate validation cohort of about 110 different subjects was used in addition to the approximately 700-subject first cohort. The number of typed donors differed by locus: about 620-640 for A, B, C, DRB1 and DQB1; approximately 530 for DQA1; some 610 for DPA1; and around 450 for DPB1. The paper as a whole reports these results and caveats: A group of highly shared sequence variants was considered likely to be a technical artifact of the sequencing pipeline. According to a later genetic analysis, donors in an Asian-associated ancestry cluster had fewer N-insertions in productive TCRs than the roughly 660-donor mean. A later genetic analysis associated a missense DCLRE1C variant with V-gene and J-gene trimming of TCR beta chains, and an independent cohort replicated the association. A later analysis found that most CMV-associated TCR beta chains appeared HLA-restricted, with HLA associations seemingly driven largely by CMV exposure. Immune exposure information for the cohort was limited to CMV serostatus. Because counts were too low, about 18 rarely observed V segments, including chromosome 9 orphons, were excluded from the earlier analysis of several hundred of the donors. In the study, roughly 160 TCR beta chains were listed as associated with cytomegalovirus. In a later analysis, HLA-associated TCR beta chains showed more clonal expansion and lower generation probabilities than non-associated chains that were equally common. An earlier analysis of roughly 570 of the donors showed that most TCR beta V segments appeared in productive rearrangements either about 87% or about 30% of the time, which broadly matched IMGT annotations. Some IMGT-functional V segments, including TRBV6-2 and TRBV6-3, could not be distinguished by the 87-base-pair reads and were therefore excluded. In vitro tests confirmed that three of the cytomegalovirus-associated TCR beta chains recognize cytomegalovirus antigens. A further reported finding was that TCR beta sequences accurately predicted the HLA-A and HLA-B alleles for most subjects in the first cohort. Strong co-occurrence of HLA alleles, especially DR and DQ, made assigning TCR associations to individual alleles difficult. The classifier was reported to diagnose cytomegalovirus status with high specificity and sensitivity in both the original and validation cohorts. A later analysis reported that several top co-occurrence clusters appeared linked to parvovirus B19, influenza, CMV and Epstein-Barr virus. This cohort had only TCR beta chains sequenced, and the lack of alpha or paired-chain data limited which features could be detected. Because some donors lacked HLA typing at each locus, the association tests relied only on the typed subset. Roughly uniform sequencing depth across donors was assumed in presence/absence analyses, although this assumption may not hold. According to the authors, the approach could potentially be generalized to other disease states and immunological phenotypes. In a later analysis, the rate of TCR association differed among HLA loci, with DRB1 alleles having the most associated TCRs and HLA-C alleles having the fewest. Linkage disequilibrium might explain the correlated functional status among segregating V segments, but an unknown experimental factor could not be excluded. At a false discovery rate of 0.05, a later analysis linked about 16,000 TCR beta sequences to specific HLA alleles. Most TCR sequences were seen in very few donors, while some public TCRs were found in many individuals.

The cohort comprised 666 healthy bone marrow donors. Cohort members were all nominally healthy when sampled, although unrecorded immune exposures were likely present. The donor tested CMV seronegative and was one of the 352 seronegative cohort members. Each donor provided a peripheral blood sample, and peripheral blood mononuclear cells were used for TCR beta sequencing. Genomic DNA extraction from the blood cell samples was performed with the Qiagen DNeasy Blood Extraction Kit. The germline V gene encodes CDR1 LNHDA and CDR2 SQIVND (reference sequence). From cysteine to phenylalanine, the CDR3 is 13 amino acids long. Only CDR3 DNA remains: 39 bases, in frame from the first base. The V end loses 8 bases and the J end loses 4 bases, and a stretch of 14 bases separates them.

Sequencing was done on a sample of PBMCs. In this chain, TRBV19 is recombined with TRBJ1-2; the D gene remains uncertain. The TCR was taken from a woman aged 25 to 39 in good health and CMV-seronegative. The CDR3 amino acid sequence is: CASGTGSPYGYTF. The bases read TGTGCCAGTGGAACCGGGTCCCCCTATGGCTACACCTTC.